Below are 9 T cell receptor beta chains sequenced from a single sample in a study of tissue T cells after allogeneic stem cell transplantation. Sequenced by immunoSEQ multiplex PCR; TCRdb stores in-frame clones only, minus some. The sample carries 500 to 750 clones, 45% recorded once. Sequencing was performed on duodenal tissue, taken at autopsy. Receptors were obtained from a female patient between 40 and 69 years old with steroid-refractory graft-versus-host disease after an allogeneic stem cell transplant. Some T cells may possibly be graft donor cells.

By proportion, this clone is large (0.1 to 1%). This chain connects TRBV7-9 to TRBJ2-7, with TRBD1 as a possible D gene (5 bases). Germline CDR1 and CDR2: SEHNR and FQNEAQ (reference sequence). The length of the CDR3 is 12 residues. The ends were cut back, 7 bases at V and 6 bases at J, with 13 bases in the middle. CDR3 nucleotides: TGTGCCAGCACTCGAACTCAGGGCGAGCAGTACTTC. Residues: CASTRTQGEQYF.

The chain has TRBV28 and TRBJ2-2; D remains unclear. V was pared by 1 base and J by 7 bases, with 1 base between. Germline V lookup: CDR1 MDHEN, CDR2 SYDVKM. The CDR3 spans 11 residues. DNA of the CDR3: TGTGCCAGCAGTTTATTCGGGGAGCTGTTTTTT. Protein sequence: CASSLFGELFF.

The chain joins TRBV4-1 to TRBJ2-5; 11 positions match TRBD2. Trimming cost V 5 bases and J 3 bases; bases outside gene matches: 2. The CDR3 consists of 14 residues. The germline V gene encodes CDR1 MGHRA and CDR2 YSYEKL. The CDR3 reads CASSKTSGEETQYF. The CDR3 coding sequence is TGCGCCAGCAGCAAGACTAGCGGGGAAGAGACCCAGTACTTC.

This clone was seen more than once but under ten times. The DNA for the CDR3 is TGTGCCAGCAGCTCAGGTCCGGGAAACACCATATATTTT. It encodes CASSSGPGNTIYF. The rearrangement links TRBV7-2 to TRBJ1-3, with no clear D. This CDR3 has 13 amino acids. Trimming removed 4 bases at V and 4 bases at J, with 8 bases between. Germline V gene sequence: CDR1 SGHTA, CDR2 FQGNSA.

This clone is large within its sample. The chain links TRBV7-9 to TRBJ1-1; possible D gene TRBD1, 6 bases. This CDR3 has 13 residues. Trimming took 5 bases from V and 7 from J, leaving 14 bases between them. Germline V lookup: CDR1 SEHNR, CDR2 FQNEAQ (reference sequence). CDR3 sequence (DNA): TGTGCCAGCAGCACACAGGGTAAGGATGAAGCTTTCTTT. This gives the protein CASSTQGKDEAFF.

The chain couples TRBV12-5 to TRBJ1-1, with D perhaps TRBD1 (6 bases). This CDR3 is built from 15 residues. The V and J ends lost 2 bases and 3 bases respectively, with 13 bases between them. Per germline, CDR1 LGHNT and CDR2 FRNRAP. The chain's CDR3 is CASGLRGAWYTEAFF. In nucleotides, the CDR3 is TGTGCTAGTGGTTTGCGGGGGGCTTGGTACACTGAAGCTTTCTTT.

The V gene is TRBV19, the J gene TRBJ2-4, with 7 bases that match TRBD1. CDR1 LNHDA and CDR2 SQIVND come from the germline V gene (reference sequence). The length of the CDR3 is 14 residues. J gave up 5 bases and V 6 bases, and 7 bases lay outside the gene matches. The CDR3 DNA follows: TGTGCCAGTAGCTGGGACAGTAGGGAAAACATTCAGTACTTC. Protein sequence: CASSWDSRENIQYF.

The chain carries TRBV5-1 and TRBJ2-3; 8 bases are a match to TRBD1. CDR1 SGHRS and CDR2 YFSETQ come from the germline V gene. Trimming removed 0 bases from V and 1 base from J; junction bases left unmatched: 4. The CDR3 is made up of 16 amino acids. The CDR3 nucleotides read TGCGCCAGCAGCTTGGGTGACAGGGGAGGCACAGATACGCAGTATTTT. This encodes CASSLGDRGGTDTQYF.

This clone is classed as large. The J gene is TRBJ1-5, the V gene TRBV10-3; the D gene is possibly TRBD1 (5 bases). The CDR3 is 14 amino acids. The V and J ends lost 0 bases and 6 bases respectively, with 9 bases between them. Per germline, CDR1 ENHRY and CDR2 SYGVKD. CDR3 in DNA: TGTGCCATCAGTGAGTCGAAGGGGAGTCAGCCCCAGCATTTT. It is translated as CAISESKGSQPQHF.